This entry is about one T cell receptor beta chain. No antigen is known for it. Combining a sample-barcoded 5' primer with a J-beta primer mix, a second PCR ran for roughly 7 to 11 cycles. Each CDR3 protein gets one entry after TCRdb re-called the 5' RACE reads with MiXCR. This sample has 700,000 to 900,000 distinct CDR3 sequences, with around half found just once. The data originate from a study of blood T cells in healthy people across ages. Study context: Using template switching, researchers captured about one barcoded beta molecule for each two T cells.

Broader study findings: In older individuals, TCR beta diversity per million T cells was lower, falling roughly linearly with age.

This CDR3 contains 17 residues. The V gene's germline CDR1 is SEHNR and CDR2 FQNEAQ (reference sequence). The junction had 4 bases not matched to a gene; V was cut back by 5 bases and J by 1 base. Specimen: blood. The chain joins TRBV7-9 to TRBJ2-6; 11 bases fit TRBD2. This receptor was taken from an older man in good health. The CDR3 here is CASSRLAGGSGANVLTF. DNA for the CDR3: TGTGCCAGCAGCCGGCTAGCGGGAGGTTCTGGGGCCAACGTCCTGACTTTC.